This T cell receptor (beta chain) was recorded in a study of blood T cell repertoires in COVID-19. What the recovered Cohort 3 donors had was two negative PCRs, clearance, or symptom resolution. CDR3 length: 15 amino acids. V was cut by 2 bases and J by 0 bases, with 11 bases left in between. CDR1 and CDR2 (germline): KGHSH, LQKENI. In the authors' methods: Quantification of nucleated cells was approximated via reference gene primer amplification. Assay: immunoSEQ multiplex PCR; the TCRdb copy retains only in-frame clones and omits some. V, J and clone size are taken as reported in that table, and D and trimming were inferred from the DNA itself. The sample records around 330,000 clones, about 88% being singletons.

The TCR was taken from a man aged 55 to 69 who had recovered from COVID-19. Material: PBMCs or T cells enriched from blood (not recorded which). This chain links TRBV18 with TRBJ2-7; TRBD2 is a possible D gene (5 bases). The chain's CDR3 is CASSPTRASSYEQYF. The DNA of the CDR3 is TGTGCCAGCTCACCAACGAGGGCGAGCTCCTACGAGCAGTACTTC.